Listed here are 13 T cell receptor beta chains from one sample, sequenced in a study of early T cells in non-severe SARS-CoV-2 infection. TCRdb analysed the 5' RACE reads with MiXCR anew, one entry per CDR3 protein. The data show 70,000 or so distinct CDR3 sequences, about 9.5% seen once. Specimen: whole blood, collected at baseline. The origin of the receptors is an adult who was a healthcare worker with PCR-confirmed SARS-CoV-2 infection or an uninfected control (not recorded which).

In its sample, this clonotype was seen many times. The chain combines TRBV7-9 with TRBJ1-1, with 7 bases matching TRBD1. The CDR3 has 14 amino acids. J was trimmed by 2 bases and V by 7 bases; bases with no gene match: 7. CDR1 SEHNR and CDR2 FQNEAQ come from the germline V gene (reference sequence). Here the CDR3 reads CASTPGQQNTEAFF. The CDR3 nucleotides read TGTGCCAGCACCCCGGGACAGCAAAACACTGAAGCTTTCTTT.

This clonotype was seen ten or more times. This chain connects TRBV20-1 to TRBJ2-7; 9 bases map to TRBD1. Per germline, CDR1 DFQATT and CDR2 SNEGSKA (reference sequence). J gave up 4 bases and V 0 bases, and 4 bases lay outside the gene matches. The CDR3 loop spans 14 amino acids. The CDR3 sequence: CSARDKGQGYEQYF. CDR3 nucleotide sequence: TGCAGTGCTAGAGATAAAGGACAGGGGTACGAGCAGTACTTC.

Ten or more counts support this clonotype. The chain is built from TRBV7-3 and TRBJ2-5; TRBD2 is a possible D gene (5 bases). CDR1 and CDR2 from the germline V gene are SGHTA and FQGTGA. The V and J ends lost 2 bases and 4 bases respectively, with 5 bases between them. The CDR3 has 12 amino acids. The CDR3 DNA reads as TGTGCCAGCAGCTTAGCGGGAGAGACCCAGTACTTC. As protein: CASSLAGETQYF. The full variable domain, with the rest looked up from reference TRBV7-3 and TRBJ2-5, is GAGVSQTPSNKVTEKGKYVELRCDPISGHTALYWYRQSLGQGPEFLIYFQGTGAADDSGLPNDRFFAVRPEGSVSTLKIQRTERGDSAVYLCASSLAGETQYFGPGTRLLVL.

This chain links TRBV6-6 with TRBJ2-7; 10 positions match TRBD1. V gave up 2 bases and J gave up 5 bases; unmatched junction bases: 3. CDR1 is MNHNY, CDR2 SVGAGI, per germline (reference sequence). CDR3 size: 14 residues. CDR3 coding DNA: TGTGCCAGCAGTTACAGGGACAGGGGTAACGAGCAGTACTTC. It codes for CASSYRDRGNEQYF.

V is TRBV19 and J is TRBJ1-5; 9 positions agree with TRBD1. The CDR3 is 16 residues long. The trim removed 1 base at V and 6 bases at J, leaving 7 bases unmatched. Germline CDR1 LNHDA, CDR2 SQIVND (reference sequence). CDR3 region: CASSIVPGTGSQPQHF. In DNA form, the CDR3 reads TGTGCCAGTAGTATAGTTCCCGGGACAGGGAGTCAGCCCCAGCATTTT.

This rearrangement joins TRBV29-1 to TRBJ1-1; 8 bases are a match to TRBD1. This CDR3 has 15 amino acids. Germline V lookup: CDR1 SQVTM, CDR2 ANQGSEA. With 0 bases clipped from V and 2 bases from J, the junction kept 5 bases outside the gene matches. The CDR3 region is CSVEERDRRNTEAFF. DNA of the CDR3: TGCAGCGTTGAAGAAAGGGACAGGCGAAACACTGAAGCTTTCTTT.

In this sample, this clonotype turned up many times. The V and J genes are TRBV11-2 and TRBJ2-1; possible D gene TRBD1, 5 bases. The V end was cut by 5 bases, the J end by 4 bases, with 6 bases between. The CDR3 extends over 12 amino acids. The germline V gene has CDR1 SGHAT and CDR2 FQNNGV. CDR3 sequence (DNA): TGTGCCAGCAGCGCAGGGTACAATGAGCAGTTCTTC. Amino acids: CASSAGYNEQFF.

This clonotype was counted only a few times. The chain links TRBV30 to TRBJ1-6; no firm D call. Trimming took off 4 bases at V and 0 bases at J, with 4 bases between the two ends. From germline, CDR1 is GTSNPN and CDR2 SVGIG (reference sequence). There are 13 residues in the CDR3. The CDR3 loop is CAWTSSYNSPLHF. The CDR3 bases are TGTGCCTGGACCAGCTCCTATAATTCACCCCTCCACTTT.

The chain has TRBV7-2 and TRBJ1-5, with a tentative D call TRBD1 (5 bases). The germline CDR1 and CDR2 sequences are SGHTA and FQGNSA. V was clipped by 4 bases and J by 2 bases, with 9 bases between them. The CDR3 has 14 amino acids. CDR3 bases: TGTGCCAGCAGCTCCAGGGTAGGCAATCAGCCCCAGCATTTT. It encodes CASSSRVGNQPQHF.

The chain combines TRBV4-3 with TRBJ2-2, with 10 bases fitting TRBD2. The CDR3 covers 15 residues. Trimming removed 4 bases from V and 2 bases from J; junction bases left unmatched: 1. Germline CDR1 LGHNA, CDR2 YSLEER. This CDR3 is CASSLAGGNTGELFF. CDR3 in DNA: TGCGCCAGCAGCCTAGCGGGGGGCAACACCGGGGAGCTGTTTTTT.

The CDR3 spells CSARVGSPTDTQYF. The CDR3 region has the DNA TGCAGTGCTAGAGTGGGGAGCCCCACAGATACGCAGTATTTT. The V call is TRBV20-1, the J call TRBJ2-3; D perhaps matches TRBD2 (5 bases). Germline V CDR1 and CDR2: DFQATT, SNEGSKA (reference sequence). CDR3 size: 14 residues. The V end was cut by 1 base, the J end by 2 bases, with 10 bases between.

This clonotype was counted a few times. V usage is TRBV11-2 and J usage is TRBJ1-4, with a possible D match to TRBD1 (6 bases). The CDR3 loop spans 17 amino acids. The ends were cut back, 1 base at V and 3 bases at J, with 15 bases in the middle. CDR1 SGHAT and CDR2 FQNNGV come from the germline V gene. The CDR3 protein is CASSLAGARGANEKLFF. DNA for the CDR3: TGTGCCAGCAGCTTAGCAGGGGCCCGAGGGGCTAATGAAAAACTGTTTTTT.

This chain connects TRBV5-1 to TRBJ1-5; TRBD1 might be the D (5 bases). The CDR3 runs 14 residues. V lost 0 bases to trimming and J lost 1 base, with 5 bases between them. The V gene's germline CDR1 is SGHRS and CDR2 YFSETQ. CDR3 sequence (DNA): TGCGCCAGCAGCTTGGGGGGGAGCAATCAGCCCCAGCATTTT. This gives the protein CASSLGGSNQPQHF.